Following are 22 T cell receptor beta chains from one sample sequenced in a study of cytomegalovirus exposure and HLA in healthy donors (dated by TCRdb to 2016 to 2017). The receptor library was made with the immunoSEQ multiplex PCR assay. A mixture of 60 forward primers for TCR Vbeta segments and 13 reverse primers for TCR Jbeta segments was used in the multiplex PCR. TCRdb obtained this table from immuneACCESS and retained in-frame rearrangements with V and J assigned. These tables miss some clones; where compared with another copy, unresolved V genes account for less than half of the shortfall, and the remainder is unexplained. The table for this sample lists roughly 56,000 clones; more than 70% of them were counted only once. Clones ranked in the top ten supply 1.4% of the sample. Sequencing was done on a sample of PBMCs. The receptors stem from a man younger than 35 in good health and CMV-seronegative.

This clone has only a few counts. This chain joins TRBV23-1 and TRBJ2-5, with 7 bases lining up with TRBD2. TRBV23-1 is classed as an ORF, of uncertain function. CDR3 length equals 15 residues. J gave up 6 bases and V 2 bases, and 9 bases lay outside the gene matches. The CDR3 here is CASSQGEGWMKTQYF. The CDR3 DNA follows: TGCGCCAGCAGTCAAGGGGAGGGGTGGATGAAGACCCAGTACTTC.

The table lists this clone with a count of one. The chain is built from TRBV6-1 and TRBJ1-1, with D hard to call. V was clipped by 6 bases and J by 0 bases, with 8 bases between them. The CDR3 length is 13 residues. CDR1 is MNHNS, CDR2 SASEGT, per germline. CDR3 protein: CASRSSVNTEAFF. The DNA for the CDR3 is TGTGCCAGCAGAAGCTCGGTGAACACTGAAGCTTTCTTT.

V gene TRBV29-1 combines with J gene TRBJ2-1; perhaps TRBD1 as D (6 bases). Trimming shortened V by 6 bases and J by 11 bases, and 20 bases separated the two germline ends. Per the germline V gene, CDR1 is SQVTM and CDR2 is ANQGSEA. The CDR3 loop spans 13 amino acids. Here the CDR3 DNA reads TGCAGCGTAGCAGGGGCAGCTATGGCCCAGCAGTTCTTC. The encoded protein is CSVAGAAMAQQFF.

The chain couples TRBV15 to TRBJ2-3; D gene uncertain. V lost 6 bases, J lost 6 bases, and 19 bases lay in between. Germline values: CDR1 LNHNV, CDR2 YYDKDF (reference sequence). The CDR3 extends over 15 amino acids. The CDR3 sequence is CATRDLAFLVDTQYF. The DNA for the CDR3 is TGTGCCACCAGAGACTTGGCCTTCTTGGTCGATACGCAGTATTTT.

The chain has TRBV6-1 and TRBJ2-1, with 9 bases that match TRBD1. The V and J ends lost 4 bases and 7 bases, in that order; junction bases with no gene match: 8. Looked up from germline, CDR1 is MNHNS and CDR2 is SASEGT. The CDR3 length is 15 residues. Here the CDR3 reads CASSGGQGVRNEQFF. CDR3 DNA sequence: TGTGCCAGCAGTGGGGGACAGGGAGTAAGGAATGAGCAGTTCTTC.

The chain couples TRBV7-9 to TRBJ2-5; 14 nucleotides align to TRBD2. Unmatched junction bases numbered 12, after V lost 5 bases and J lost 4 bases. Germline assignment: CDR1 SEHNR and CDR2 FQNEAQ (reference sequence). CDR3 size: 18 residues. CDR3 protein: CASSPPVGTSGGAETQYF. CDR3 nucleotides: TGTGCCAGCAGCCCCCCTGTCGGGACTAGCGGGGGAGCAGAGACCCAGTACTTC.

This clone has a single count. The V and J genes are TRBV4-1 and TRBJ2-6; perhaps TRBD2 as D (6 bases). Per the germline V gene, CDR1 is MGHRA and CDR2 is YSYEKL. This CDR3 is built from 12 residues. Trimming cost V 4 bases and J 13 bases, with 11 bases left between them. CDR3 sequence (DNA): TGCGCCAGCAGCCCCTTTGGGGGGGTCCTGACTTTC. Translated, it gives CASSPFGGVLTF.

The rearrangement uses TRBV12-5 and TRBJ1-3, with unresolved D. Trimming cost V 5 bases and J 4 bases, with 9 bases left between them. The CDR3 runs to 13 residues. Germline V lookup: CDR1 LGHNT, CDR2 FRNRAP. As DNA, the CDR3 is TGTGCTAGTGGTGCGGAGGCCGGAAACACCATATATTTT. Its translation is CASGAEAGNTIYF.

The rearrangement uses TRBV12-5 and TRBJ2-1; no firm D call. This CDR3 comprises 15 residues. Germline loops: CDR1 LGHNT, CDR2 FRNRAP. V shed 6 bases and J shed 5 bases, with 17 bases lying between them. This CDR3 reads CASGDTGSPDNEQFF. CDR3 nucleotides: TGTGCTAGTGGAGATACCGGGTCCCCCGACAATGAGCAGTTCTTC.

Comments on this clone: The junction does not match germline at one end; this may be a read error. The chain joins TRBV7-8 to TRBJ1-6; D is unresolved. CDR1 and CDR2 from the germline V gene are SGHVS and FQNEAQ. CDR3 length: 14 amino acids. The CDR3 coding sequence is TGTGCCAGCAGCCCAAGCTCCTATAATTCGCCCCTCCACTTT. The encoded protein is CASSPSSYNSPLHF.

The chain has TRBV4-1 and TRBJ2-5, with TRBD2 identical over 11 bases. CDR1 MGHRA and CDR2 YSYEKL come from the germline V gene. V was pared by 2 bases and J by 4 bases, with 9 bases of the junction left unmatched. The CDR3 consists of 17 residues. The CDR3 DNA reads TGCGCCAGCAGCCAAACCGGGACTAGCGGCGCCGGAGAGACCCAGTACTTC. This sequence encodes CASSQTGTSGAGETQYF.

This chain connects TRBV30 to TRBJ1-4, with D tentatively TRBD1 (5 bases). The CDR3 is made up of 15 amino acids. V was cut by 0 bases and J by 8 bases, with 16 bases left in between. Germline CDR1 GTSNPN, CDR2 SVGIG (reference sequence). CDR3 sequence reads: CAWSVLGHKGEKLFF. The CDR3 DNA sequence: TGTGCCTGGAGTGTACTCGGTCACAAGGGGGAAAAACTGTTTTTT.

The V and J genes are TRBV15 and TRBJ1-1; D is perhaps TRBD1 (6 bases). V lost 0 bases to trimming and J lost 7 bases, with 18 bases between them. This CDR3 is built from 16 residues. Looked up from germline, CDR1 is LNHNV and CDR2 is YYDKDF (reference sequence). CDR3 region: CATSRDRSGVRGEAFF. Written as DNA, the CDR3 is TGTGCCACCAGCAGAGATCGGTCAGGGGTTAGGGGTGAAGCTTTCTTT.

The chain couples TRBV25-1 to TRBJ1-6; maybe TRBD1 (5 bases). V was trimmed by 4 bases and J by 8 bases, leaving 18 bases between them. Germline V lookup: CDR1 MGHDK, CDR2 SYGVNS. The CDR3 has 16 amino acids. The CDR3 bases are TGTGCCAGCAGTGGGCCGATGGGGGGTGGGTATTCACCCCTCCACTTT. This translates into CASSGPMGGGYSPLHF.

The chain joins TRBV13 to TRBJ2-5; 10 bases line up with TRBD2. Germline-derived CDR1 and CDR2 are PRHDT and FYEKMQ (reference sequence). The V and J ends lost 6 bases and 4 bases, in that order; junction bases with no gene match: 8. There are 15 residues in the CDR3. The CDR3 coding sequence is TGTGCCAGCAGGTCTACTAGCGGGGTAGCAGAGACCCAGTACTTC. Translated, it gives CASRSTSGVAETQYF.

V and J are TRBV2 and TRBJ2-7, with 12 bases that match TRBD2. This CDR3 is built from 15 residues. Germline CDR1 reads SNHLY; CDR2 reads FYNNEI. Trimming cost V 7 bases and J 1 base; bases outside gene matches: 5. CDR3 in amino acids: CASIMLAGGSYEQYF. The CDR3 region has the DNA TGTGCCAGCATAATGCTAGCGGGGGGGTCCTACGAGCAGTACTTC.

J is TRBJ1-5 and V is TRBV4-1, with 9 bases matching TRBD1. CDR3 length equals 16 residues. The V segment lost 2 bases and the J segment 1 base; nucleotides outside the gene matches: 3. Per the germline V gene, CDR1 is MGHRA and CDR2 is YSYEKL. The CDR3 nucleotides are TGCGCCAGCAGCCAAACCGGGACAGGGAGCAATCAGCCCCAGCATTTT. The encoded protein is CASSQTGTGSNQPQHF.

The chain carries TRBV10-2 and TRBJ2-7; TRBD1 matches 10 bases. Trimming at V came to 4 bases and at J to 2 bases, leaving 2 bases not matched to a gene. The CDR3 is made up of 14 amino acids. Germline CDR1 is WSHSY and CDR2 is SAAADI. CDR3 nucleotide sequence: TGCGCCAGCAGTGGGGGACAGGGGACCTACGAGCAGTACTTC. Translation gives CASSGGQGTYEQYF.

V usage is TRBV28 and J usage is TRBJ2-7; a possible D gene is TRBD1 (5 bases). V lost 4 bases, J lost 1 base, and 14 bases lay in between. The CDR3 consists of 15 residues. Germline assignment: CDR1 MDHEN and CDR2 SYDVKM. The DNA for the CDR3 is TGTGCCAGCAGTTCATCGGCCCAGGGTTCCTACGAGCAGTACTTC. This sequence encodes CASSSSAQGSYEQYF.

V gene TRBV29-1 combines with J gene TRBJ1-1; D call uncertain. This CDR3 is built from 12 residues. V lost 6 bases and J lost 1, with 9 bases in between. CDR1 is SQVTM, CDR2 ANQGSEA, per germline. The CDR3 sequence is CSVRPGNTEAFF. The CDR3 DNA follows: TGCAGCGTCCGTCCAGGGAACACTGAAGCTTTCTTT.

V is TRBV4-2 and J is TRBJ2-5; 7 nucleotides match TRBD1. The CDR3 is made up of 17 amino acids. With V trimmed by 3 bases and J by 4 bases, 14 bases remained unmatched. The V gene's germline CDR1 is LGHNA and CDR2 YNFKEQ. For the CDR3, the DNA is TGTGCCAGCAGCCAGCCCCCGACAGGGAGAGGAGTAGAGACCCAGTACTTC. Its protein product is CASSQPPTGRGVETQYF.

The gene calls are TRBV7-2 and TRBJ2-3; weak D call: TRBD2 (6 bases). V was shortened by 1 base and J by 9 bases, with 14 bases between the two germline ends. The CDR3 contains 14 residues. CDR1 and CDR2 (germline): SGHTA, FQGNSA. The CDR3 reads CASSLGPAGMTQYF. The CDR3 nucleotides are TGTGCCAGCAGCTTAGGCCCCGCGGGGATGACGCAGTATTTT.